This T cell receptor beta chain was obtained from a study of blood T cell repertoires in COVID-19. Sequenced by immunoSEQ multiplex PCR; TCRdb stores in-frame clones only, minus some. The data hold 200,000 to 250,000 clones, with around nine tenths observed a single time. The sequencing sample was made of PBMCs or T cells enriched from blood (not recorded which). The TCR was taken from a woman aged 50 to 60 with acute COVID-19.

Written as DNA, the CDR3 is TGTGCCACCAGCGTGTCAGGCCATGGCTACACCTTC. This sequence encodes CATSVSGHGYTF. The chain has TRBV15 and TRBJ1-2; D not certain. This CDR3 has 12 residues. V was trimmed by 5 bases and J by 6 bases, leaving 10 bases between them. Germline V gene sequence: CDR1 LNHNV, CDR2 YYDKDF (reference sequence).